Below, 20 T cell receptor beta chains from the same sample are listed, as sequenced in a study of control samples from healthy donors and cancer patients. Data came from immunoSEQ multiplex PCR; TCRdb stores just in-frame clones and leaves some out. The profile shows over 150,000 clones, roughly 94% of them singletons. The sequenced sample was PBMCs. The receptor set was obtained from a man in his sixties with colorectal cancer.

The J gene is TRBJ1-6, the V gene TRBV27; D might be TRBD1 (5 bases). Germline values: CDR1 MNHEY, CDR2 SMNVEV (reference sequence). CDR3 size: 15 residues. V shed 5 bases and J shed 7 bases, with 15 bases lying between them. The DNA for the CDR3 is TGTGCCAGCAGTCCCCTCAAGGGGAGGAATTCACCCCTCCACTTT. Translation: CASSPLKGRNSPLHF.

The rearrangement links TRBV6-4 to TRBJ1-2; D not certain. Germline-derived CDR1 and CDR2 are MRHNA and SNTAGT. CDR3 length: 13 residues. With 4 bases removed from V and 1 base from J, the gap between germline ends came to 7 bases. The CDR3 bases are TGTGCCAGCAGTGCCAGCATTAACTATGGCTACACCTTC. The encoded protein is CASSASINYGYTF.

This rearrangement joins TRBV5-1 to TRBJ2-7; D is possibly TRBD2 (7 bases). Per germline, CDR1 SGHRS and CDR2 YFSETQ. V lost 0 bases, J lost 2 bases, and 12 bases lay in between. The CDR3 spans 15 residues. CDR3 amino acids: CASSLVGEGAYEQYF. CDR3 coding DNA: TGCGCCAGCAGCTTGGTAGGGGAGGGGGCCTACGAGCAGTACTTC.

The rearrangement joins TRBV6-1 to TRBJ2-7; a possible D gene is TRBD1 (5 bases). Germline-derived CDR1 and CDR2 are MNHNS and SASEGT. Between the trimmed V and J ends, which lost 1 base and 2 bases, there was a span of 6 bases. The CDR3 is made up of 13 amino acids. The CDR3 is CASSEDRTYEQYF. CDR3 nucleotides: TGTGCCAGCAGTGAAGACAGGACCTACGAGCAGTACTTC.

J is TRBJ2-1 and V is TRBV19; D remains ambiguous. The CDR3 consists of 12 residues. V was clipped by 1 base and J by 10 bases, with 8 bases between them. CDR1 is LNHDA, CDR2 SQIVND, per germline (reference sequence). CDR3 in amino acids: CASSIGVREQFF. The CDR3 DNA reads TGTGCCAGTAGTATAGGGGTGAGGGAGCAGTTCTTC.

Only one count was recorded for this clone. V and J are TRBV9 and TRBJ2-3; 11 nucleotides align to TRBD2. The CDR3 consists of 16 residues. Trimming removed 4 bases from V and 1 base from J; junction bases left unmatched: 5. Germline CDR1 and CDR2: SGDLS and YYNGEE. The CDR3 protein is CASSPQTSGGTDTQYF. In DNA, the CDR3 is TGTGCCAGCAGCCCCCAGACTAGCGGGGGCACAGATACGCAGTATTTT.

This chain links TRBV19 with TRBJ1-3; 8 bases match TRBD1. CDR3 length: 19 residues. V was pared by 5 bases and J by 4 bases, with 19 bases of the junction left unmatched. Per germline, CDR1 LNHDA and CDR2 SQIVND (reference sequence). In DNA, the CDR3 is TGTGCCAGTAGTCTTTCCAGACAGGGGACGTATTCTAGAGGAAACACCATATATTTT. It is translated as CASSLSRQGTYSRGNTIYF.

This chain uses TRBV5-1 with TRBJ2-3; 8 nucleotides align to TRBD1. Trimming took 0 bases from V and 6 from J; bases not matched to a gene: 6. The germline V gene has CDR1 SGHRS and CDR2 YFSETQ. This CDR3 is built from 15 residues. CDR3 nucleotide sequence: TGCGCCAGCAGCTTGGAGGACAGGGAGTCGGATACGCAGTATTTT. Encoded protein: CASSLEDRESDTQYF.

The chain recombines TRBV30 with TRBJ2-3, with D tentatively TRBD1 (5 bases). Per the germline V gene, CDR1 is GTSNPN and CDR2 is SVGIG (reference sequence). There are 14 residues in the CDR3. The V gene lost 0 bases and the J gene lost 3 bases, with 10 bases spanning the gap. CDR3 bases: TGTGCCTGGAGTGTAGCCAGGGCGACAGATACGCAGTATTTT. Residues: CAWSVARATDTQYF.

V usage is TRBV29-1 and J usage is TRBJ1-2, with D possibly being TRBD1 (6 bases). CDR1 SQVTM and CDR2 ANQGSEA come from the germline V gene. The CDR3 has 12 amino acids. V was clipped by 6 bases and J by 8 bases, with 16 bases between them. This CDR3 is CSVPHLTGGYTF. CDR3 nucleotides: TGCAGCGTCCCTCACCTTACAGGGGGCTACACCTTC.

The chain carries TRBV5-1 and TRBJ1-6; D uncertain. The CDR3 loop spans 12 amino acids. Germline V gene sequence: CDR1 SGHRS, CDR2 YFSETQ. V lost 3 bases to trimming and J lost 6 bases, with 4 bases between them. The CDR3 DNA sequence: TGCGCCAGCAGCTCCAGTAATTCACCCCTCCACTTT. Translating it yields CASSSSNSPLHF.

The chain joins TRBV6-5 to TRBJ1-3; D perhaps matches TRBD1 (5 bases). V lost 0 bases, J lost 4 bases, and 10 bases lay in between. Germline V gene data show CDR1 as MNHEY and CDR2 as SVGAGI. The CDR3 is made up of 15 amino acids. The DNA for the CDR3 is TGTGCCAGCAGTTACTCGACTAGGGGAGGAAACACCATATATTTT. Its translation: CASSYSTRGGNTIYF.

The chain recombines TRBV28 with TRBJ2-7; TRBD1 matches at 9 bases. CDR3 length: 15 amino acids. Germline V lookup: CDR1 MDHEN, CDR2 SYDVKM. J gave up 3 bases and V 4 bases, and 7 bases lay outside the gene matches. CDR3 coding DNA: TGTGCCAGCAGTTCCACAGGGGGCGGGGACTACGAGCAGTACTTC. Its translation is CASSSTGGGDYEQYF.

The chain recombines TRBV6-5 with TRBJ1-5; 7 bases match TRBD1. Per germline, CDR1 MNHEY and CDR2 SVGAGI. The CDR3 is made up of 15 amino acids. After removal of 6 bases from V and 0 bases from J, the junction contained 5 bases not matched to a gene. Written as DNA, the CDR3 is TGTGCCAGCAGCCCGACAGGGTTTAGCAATCAGCCCCAGCATTTT. Translating it yields CASSPTGFSNQPQHF.

This sequence joins TRBV27 and TRBJ1-1, with D possibly matching TRBD1 (6 bases). This CDR3 spans 15 amino acids. Germline V CDR1 and CDR2: MNHEY, SMNVEV (reference sequence). Trimming left V 10 bases short and J 1 base short, with 19 bases between. The DNA of the CDR3 is TGTGCCACCGCCCCGCTGGCAGGGGCGAACACTGAAGCTTTCTTT. Residues: CATAPLAGANTEAFF.

V and J are TRBV6-2 or TRBV6-3 and TRBJ1-3; no reliable D call. V lost 5 bases to trimming and J lost 4 bases, with 12 bases between them. Germline CDR1 is MNHEY and CDR2 is SVGEGT. The CDR3 loop spans 14 amino acids. Here the CDR3 reads CASSKTSGGNTIYF. CDR3 bases: TGTGCCAGCAGTAAAACAAGCGGCGGAAACACCATATATTTT.

V usage is TRBV5-1 and J usage is TRBJ2-5; 8 nucleotides match TRBD2. Germline V gene lookup returns CDR1 SGHRS and CDR2 YFSETQ. V shed 4 bases and J 4 bases; nucleotides not matched to a gene: 9. The length of the CDR3 is 15 residues. CDR3 DNA sequence: TGCGCCAGCAGCCCCCTCGACGCGGGGGGAGAGACCCAGTACTTC. Protein sequence: CASSPLDAGGETQYF. The full variable domain, its missing parts supplied by reference TRBV5-1 and TRBJ2-5, is KAGVTQTPRYLIKTRGQQVTLSCSPISGHRSVSWYQQTPGQGLQFLFEYFSETQRNKGNFPGRFSGRQFSNSRSEMNVSTLELGDSALYLCASSPLDAGGETQYFGPGTRLLVL.

V gene TRBV5-6 combines with J gene TRBJ1-1; 8 bases are shared with TRBD1. With V trimmed by 5 bases and J by 4 bases, 1 base remained unmatched. Germline CDR1 SGHDT, CDR2 YYEEEE. The CDR3 consists of 12 residues. This chain's CDR3 is CASRGQVTEAFF. The CDR3 bases are TGTGCCAGCAGGGGACAGGTCACTGAAGCTTTCTTT.

About this clone itself: The same CDR3 arises from other DNA sequences in this sample as well. The V gene is TRBV12-3 or TRBV12-4, the J gene TRBJ2-5; 8 bases fit TRBD2. The CDR3 totals 13 residues. The ends lost 1 base at V and 5 bases at J; junction bases unmatched: 0. The CDR3 spells CASSLGGGETQYF. The CDR3 nucleotides are TGTGCCAGCAGTTTAGGCGGGGGGGAGACCCAGTACTTC.

This rearrangement joins TRBV7-2 to TRBJ2-1, with D uncertain. The CDR3 totals 11 residues. Germline V CDR1 and CDR2: SGHTA, FQGNSA. Between the trimmed V and J ends, which lost 5 bases and 9 bases, there was a span of 8 bases. The chain's CDR3 is CASSGSAEQFF. Here the CDR3 DNA reads TGTGCCAGCAGCGGTTCGGCTGAGCAGTTCTTC.